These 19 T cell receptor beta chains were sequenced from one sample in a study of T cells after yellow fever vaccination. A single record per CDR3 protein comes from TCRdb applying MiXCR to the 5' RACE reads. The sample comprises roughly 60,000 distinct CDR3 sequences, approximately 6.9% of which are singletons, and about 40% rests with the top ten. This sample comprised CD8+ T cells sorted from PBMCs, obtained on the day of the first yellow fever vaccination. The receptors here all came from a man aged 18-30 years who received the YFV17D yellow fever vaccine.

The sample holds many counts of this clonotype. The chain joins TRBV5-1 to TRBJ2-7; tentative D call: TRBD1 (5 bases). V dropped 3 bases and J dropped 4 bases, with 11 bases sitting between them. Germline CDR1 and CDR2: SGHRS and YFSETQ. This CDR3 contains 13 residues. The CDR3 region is CASSWNTGYEQYF. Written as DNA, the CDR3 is TGCGCCAGCAGCTGGAATACAGGTTACGAGCAGTACTTC.

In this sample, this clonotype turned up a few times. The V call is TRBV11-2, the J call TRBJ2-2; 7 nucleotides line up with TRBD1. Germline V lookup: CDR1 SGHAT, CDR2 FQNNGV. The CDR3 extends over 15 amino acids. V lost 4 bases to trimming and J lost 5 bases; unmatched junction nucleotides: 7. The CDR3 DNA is TGTGCCAGCAGCTCAAAGGGACAGATTACCGGGGAGCTGTTTTTT. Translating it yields CASSSKGQITGELFF.

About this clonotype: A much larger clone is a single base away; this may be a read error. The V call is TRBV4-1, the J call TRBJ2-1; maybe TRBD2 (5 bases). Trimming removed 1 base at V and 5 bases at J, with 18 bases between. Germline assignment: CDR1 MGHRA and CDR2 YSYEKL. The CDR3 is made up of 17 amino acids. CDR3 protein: CASSQVVGRHVNNEQFF. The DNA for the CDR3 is TGCGCCAGCAGCCAAGTCGTTGGGAGACACGTAAACAATGAGCAGTTCTTC.

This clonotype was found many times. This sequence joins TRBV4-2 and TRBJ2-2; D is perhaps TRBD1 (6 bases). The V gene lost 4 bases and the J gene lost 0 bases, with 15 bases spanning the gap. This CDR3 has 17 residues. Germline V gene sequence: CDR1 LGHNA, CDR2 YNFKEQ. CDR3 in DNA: TGTGCCAGCAGCCCGGAAGGGGGACCGCCGAACACCGGGGAGCTGTTTTTT. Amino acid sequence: CASSPEGGPPNTGELFF.

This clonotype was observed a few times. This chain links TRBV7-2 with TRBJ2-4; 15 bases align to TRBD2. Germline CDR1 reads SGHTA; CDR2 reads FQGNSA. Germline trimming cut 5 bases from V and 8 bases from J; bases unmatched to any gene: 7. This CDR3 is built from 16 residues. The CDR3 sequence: CASSPGTSGGRDIQYF. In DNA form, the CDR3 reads TGTGCCAGCAGCCCAGGGACTAGCGGGGGGCGGGACATTCAGTACTTC.

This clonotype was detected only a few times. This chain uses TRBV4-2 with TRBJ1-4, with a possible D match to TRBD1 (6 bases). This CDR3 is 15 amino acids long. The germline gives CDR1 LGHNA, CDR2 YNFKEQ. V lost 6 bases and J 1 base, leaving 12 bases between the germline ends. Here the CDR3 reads CASSHRVLTNEKLFF. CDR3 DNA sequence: TGTGCCAGCAGTCACAGGGTCCTAACTAATGAAAAACTGTTTTTT.

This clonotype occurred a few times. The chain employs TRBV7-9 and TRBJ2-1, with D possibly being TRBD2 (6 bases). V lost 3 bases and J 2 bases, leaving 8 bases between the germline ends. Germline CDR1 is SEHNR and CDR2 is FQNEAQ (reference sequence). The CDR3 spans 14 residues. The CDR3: CASSFRETYNEQFF. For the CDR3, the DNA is TGTGCCAGCAGCTTCCGGGAGACCTACAATGAGCAGTTCTTC.

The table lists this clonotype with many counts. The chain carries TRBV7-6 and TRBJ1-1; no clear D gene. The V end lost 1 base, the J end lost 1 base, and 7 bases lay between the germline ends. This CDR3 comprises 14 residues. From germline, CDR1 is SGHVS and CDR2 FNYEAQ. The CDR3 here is CASSLGGPNTEAFF. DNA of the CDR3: TGTGCCAGCAGCTTAGGAGGACCGAACACTGAAGCTTTCTTT.

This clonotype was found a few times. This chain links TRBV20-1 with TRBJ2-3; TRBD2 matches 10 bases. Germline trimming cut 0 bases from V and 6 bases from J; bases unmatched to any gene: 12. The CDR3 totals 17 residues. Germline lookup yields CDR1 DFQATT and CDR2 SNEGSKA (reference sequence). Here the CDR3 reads CSARDHIGSGGWDTQYF. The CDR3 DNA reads TGCAGTGCTAGAGATCACATCGGTAGCGGGGGGTGGGATACGCAGTATTTT.

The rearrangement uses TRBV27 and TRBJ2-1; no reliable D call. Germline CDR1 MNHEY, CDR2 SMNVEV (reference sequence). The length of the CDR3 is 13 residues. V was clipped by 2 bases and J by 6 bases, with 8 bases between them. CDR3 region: CASSLSSTNEQFF. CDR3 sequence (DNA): TGTGCCAGCAGTTTAAGCAGCACCAATGAGCAGTTCTTC.

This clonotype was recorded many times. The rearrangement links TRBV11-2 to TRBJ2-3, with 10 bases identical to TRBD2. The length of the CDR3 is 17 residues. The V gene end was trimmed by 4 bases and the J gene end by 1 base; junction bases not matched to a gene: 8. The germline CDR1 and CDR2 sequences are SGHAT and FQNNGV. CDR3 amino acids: CASSSLLGLAGTDTQYF. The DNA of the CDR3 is TGTGCCAGCAGCTCGCTACTAGGACTAGCGGGCACAGATACGCAGTATTTT.

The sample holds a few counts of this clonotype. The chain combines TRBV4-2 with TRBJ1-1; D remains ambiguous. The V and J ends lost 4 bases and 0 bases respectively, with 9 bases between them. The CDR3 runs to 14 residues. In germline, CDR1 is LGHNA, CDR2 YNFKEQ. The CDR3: CASSPSGLNTEAFF. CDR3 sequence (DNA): TGTGCCAGCAGCCCCTCGGGTCTGAACACTGAAGCTTTCTTT.

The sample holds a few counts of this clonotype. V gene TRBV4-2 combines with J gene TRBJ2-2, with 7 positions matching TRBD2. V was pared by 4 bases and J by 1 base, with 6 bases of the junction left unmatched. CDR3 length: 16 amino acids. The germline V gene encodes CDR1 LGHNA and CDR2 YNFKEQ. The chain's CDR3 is CASSRRETLNTGELFF. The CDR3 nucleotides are TGTGCCAGCAGCCGGCGGGAGACACTGAACACCGGGGAGCTGTTTTTT.

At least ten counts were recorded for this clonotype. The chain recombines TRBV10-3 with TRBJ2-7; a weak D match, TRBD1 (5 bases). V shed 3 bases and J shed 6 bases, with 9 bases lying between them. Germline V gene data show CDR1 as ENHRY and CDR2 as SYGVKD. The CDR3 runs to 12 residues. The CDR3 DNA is TGTGCCATCAGTGACGACAGTGCCGAGCAGTACGTC. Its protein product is CAISDDSAEQYV.

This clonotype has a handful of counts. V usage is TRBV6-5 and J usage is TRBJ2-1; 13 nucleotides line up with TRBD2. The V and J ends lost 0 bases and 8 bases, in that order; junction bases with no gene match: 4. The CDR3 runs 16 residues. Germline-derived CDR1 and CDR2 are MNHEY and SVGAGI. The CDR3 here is CASSYSTSGGLDEQFF. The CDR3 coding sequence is TGTGCCAGCAGTTACTCGACTAGCGGGGGGTTAGATGAGCAGTTCTTC.

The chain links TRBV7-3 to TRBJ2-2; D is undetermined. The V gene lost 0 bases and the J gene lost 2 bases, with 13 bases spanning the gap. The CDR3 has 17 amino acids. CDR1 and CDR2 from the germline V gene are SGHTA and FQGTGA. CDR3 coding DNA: TGTGCCAGCAGCTTAACGATGCCACAACGAAACACCGGGGAGCTGTTTTTT. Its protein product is CASSLTMPQRNTGELFF.

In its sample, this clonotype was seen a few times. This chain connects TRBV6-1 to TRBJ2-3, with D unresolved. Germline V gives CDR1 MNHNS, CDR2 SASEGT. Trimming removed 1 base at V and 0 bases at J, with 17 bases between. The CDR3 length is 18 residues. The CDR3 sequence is CASSEESRVYTSTDTQYF. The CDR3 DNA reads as TGTGCCAGCAGTGAAGAGTCTAGAGTCTACACTAGCACAGATACGCAGTATTTT.

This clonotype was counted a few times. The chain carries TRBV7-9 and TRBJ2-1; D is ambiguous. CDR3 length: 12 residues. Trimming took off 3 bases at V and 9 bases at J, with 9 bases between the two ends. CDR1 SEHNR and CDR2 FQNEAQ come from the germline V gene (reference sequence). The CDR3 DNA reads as TGTGCCAGCAGCTTTCGGACGTTTGAGCAGTTCTTC. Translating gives CASSFRTFEQFF.

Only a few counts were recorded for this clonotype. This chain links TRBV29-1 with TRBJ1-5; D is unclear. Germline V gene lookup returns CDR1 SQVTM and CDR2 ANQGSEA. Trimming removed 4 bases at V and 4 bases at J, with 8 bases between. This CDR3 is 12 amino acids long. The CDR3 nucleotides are TGCAGCGTTGGGGCGGGAAATCAGCCCCAGCATTTT. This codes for CSVGAGNQPQHF.